In its sample, the clone carrying this TCR beta chain was seen once. Its target is not known. The data derive from a study of cytomegalovirus exposure and HLA in healthy donors. Study-level points and caveats: For most TCR beta V segments, an earlier analysis put the productive rate at about 87% or about 30% of the time. Sequencing likely generated an artifact that appeared as a cluster of highly shared sequence variants. Rare TCR sequences predominated, though certain public TCRs were found in many donors.

The CDR3 is made up of 10 amino acids. Germline V gene lookup returns CDR1 SGHAT and CDR2 FQNNGV. The V and J ends lost 8 bases and 9 bases respectively, with 10 bases between them. Primers included in the PCR were 60 Vbeta and 13 Jbeta primers. Here immunoSEQ multiplex PCR was the method, and the copy in TCRdb shows in-frame clones only, minus some. The sample yields about 180,000 clones, 76% seen once. The TCR originated in a woman aged 25 to 39 in good health and CMV-seropositive. Sequences were obtained from PBMCs. The gene calls are TRBV11-2 and TRBJ2-5; perhaps TRBD2 as D (6 bases). CDR3 region: CASGSGAQYF. CDR3 nucleotide sequence: TGTGCCAGCGGGTCGGGGGCCCAGTACTTC.